The 27 T cell receptor beta chains reported below all come from one sample, sequenced in a study of shared clonotypes between healthy human individuals. Only in-frame clones appear in the TCRdb table, and some are missing; sequencing was by immunoSEQ multiplex PCR. The sample records more than 2 million clones, nearly 97% being singletons. Sequenced sample: naive CD4+ T cells sorted from blood. Subset indicated: CD45RA+ positively selected. The receptors here all came from a young man in good health.

V and J are TRBV28 and TRBJ1-2; 8 bases are a match to TRBD1. The CDR3 covers 14 residues. In germline, CDR1 is MDHEN, CDR2 SYDVKM. The V segment lost 7 bases and the J segment 1 base; nucleotides outside the gene matches: 5. The DNA for the CDR3 is TGTGCCAGCATCCAGGGGGCAGTTAACTATGGCTACACCTTC. This translates into CASIQGAVNYGYTF.

This clone occurred once. The rearrangement uses TRBV7-2 and TRBJ2-2, with 7 nucleotides matching TRBD2. Germline V gene data show CDR1 as SGHTA and CDR2 as FQGNSA. V lost 3 bases, J lost 6 bases, and 4 bases stayed unmatched. The CDR3 is 14 amino acids. The CDR3 region has the DNA TGTGCCAGCAGCTTCGGACTAGTTTCCGGGGAGCTGTTTTTT. Translation: CASSFGLVSGELFF.

The chain uses TRBV4-3 and TRBJ2-4, with D tentatively TRBD1 (6 bases). Per the germline V gene, CDR1 is LGHNA and CDR2 is YSLEER. The CDR3 totals 19 residues. Trimming cost V 0 bases and J 0 bases, with 18 bases left between them. CDR3 sequence (DNA): TGCGCCAGCAGCCAAGAAAAACAGGACAGCCACTCAGCCAAAAACATTCAGTACTTC. Translation gives CASSQEKQDSHSAKNIQYF.

The chain uses TRBV5-1 and TRBJ2-3, with D possibly matching TRBD1 (5 bases). The V gene lost 4 bases and the J gene lost 0 bases, with 15 bases spanning the gap. The length of the CDR3 is 16 residues. CDR1 SGHRS and CDR2 YFSETQ come from the germline V gene. The CDR3 spells CASSPNPQGSTDTQYF. The DNA for the CDR3 is TGCGCCAGCAGCCCCAACCCCCAGGGAAGCACAGATACGCAGTATTTT.

The CDR3 nucleotides read TGCGCCAGCACCGGGACAGGGAATCAGCCCCAGCATTTT. Encoded protein: CASTGTGNQPQHF. The V call is TRBV10-2, the J call TRBJ1-5, with 9 nucleotides matching TRBD1. J was trimmed by 4 bases and V by 7 bases; bases with no gene match: 2. CDR1 and CDR2 (germline): WSHSY, SAAADI. This CDR3 has 13 amino acids.

The genes are TRBV4-1 and TRBJ2-3, with TRBD2 matching over 10 bases. Looked up from germline, CDR1 is MGHRA and CDR2 is YSYEKL. Losses at the gene ends were 0 bases for V and 5 bases for J; bases not matched to a gene: 5. CDR3 length: 16 amino acids. CDR3 coding DNA: TGCGCCAGCAGCCAAGATACAGCGGGGGGGGGAGATACGCAGTATTTT. Translated: CASSQDTAGGGDTQYF.

For this clone: The sample has other DNA sequences that encode this CDR3 too. The chain has TRBV2 and TRBJ1-1, with D unclear. This CDR3 is built from 13 residues. V was cut by 4 bases and J by 1 base, with 7 bases left in between. CDR1 is SNHLY, CDR2 FYNNEI, per germline. The CDR3 DNA reads as TGTGCCAGCAGTGTTAGGGAGAACACTGAAGCTTTCTTT. This translates into CASSVRENTEAFF.

The chain combines TRBV12-5 with TRBJ1-1; D remains unclear. V lost 9 bases, J lost 4 bases, and 15 bases lay in between. The CDR3 spans 13 residues. Germline V gene data show CDR1 as LGHNT and CDR2 as FRNRAP. CDR3 in amino acids: CASRSSDGTEAFF. CDR3 bases: TGTGCTAGCAGATCATCGGATGGCACTGAAGCTTTCTTT.

To note about this clone: A junction end diverges from the germline sequence, so it may reflect a read error. The CDR3 nucleotides read TGTGCTAGCACCCTTTATAGGGCGGGTATCCACGAGCAGTACTTC. As protein: CASTLYRAGIHEQYF. This chain connects TRBV7-7 to TRBJ2-7, with TRBD2 as a possible D gene (5 bases). The CDR3 covers 15 residues. Germline V CDR1 and CDR2: SSHAT, FNYEAQ (reference sequence).

The chain employs TRBV2 and TRBJ1-2, with D possibly being TRBD1 (5 bases). V gave up 4 bases and J gave up 4 bases, with 16 bases separating them. This CDR3 comprises 15 residues. CDR1 and CDR2 (germline): SNHLY, FYNNEI. Written as DNA, the CDR3 is TGTGCCAGCAGTGGGGAGGGGAGGGTTTCCTATGGCTACACCTTC. Protein product: CASSGEGRVSYGYTF.

On this clone itself: The same CDR3 arises from other DNA sequences in this sample as well. The V gene is TRBV5-5, the J gene TRBJ2-6, with unresolved D. V was trimmed by 2 bases and J by 1 base, leaving 1 base between them. The CDR3 consists of 13 residues. Germline CDR1 is SGHKS and CDR2 is YYEKEE (reference sequence). For the CDR3, the DNA is TGTGCCAGCAGCTTTTCTGGGGCCAACGTCCTGACTTTC. Encoded protein: CASSFSGANVLTF.

The V call is TRBV5-1, the J call TRBJ2-3; D not resolved. Per the germline V gene, CDR1 is SGHRS and CDR2 is YFSETQ. This CDR3 contains 15 residues. Trimming took 0 bases from V and 3 from J, leaving 11 bases between them. In nucleotides, the CDR3 is TGCGCCAGCAGCTTGGCCGGCCCCAGGACAGATACGCAGTATTTT. This translates into CASSLAGPRTDTQYF.

The chain couples TRBV30 to TRBJ2-1; the D gene is possibly TRBD2 (6 bases). With 0 bases removed from V and 9 bases from J, the gap between germline ends came to 9 bases. This CDR3 region has 12 residues. Germline CDR1 GTSNPN, CDR2 SVGIG (reference sequence). The CDR3 sequence: CAWSVRGLEQFF. CDR3 nucleotide sequence: TGTGCCTGGAGTGTAAGGGGACTTGAGCAGTTCTTC.

This chain links TRBV9 with TRBJ2-7, with D possibly TRBD1 on 5 matching bases. V was shortened by 4 bases and J by 4 bases, with 12 bases between the two germline ends. This CDR3 spans 13 amino acids. Germline V CDR1 and CDR2: SGDLS, YYNGEE. The CDR3 spells CASSPQGWYEQYF. As DNA, the CDR3 is TGTGCCAGCAGCCCCCAGGGTTGGTACGAGCAGTACTTC.

The chain couples TRBV9 to TRBJ2-7; TRBD2 might be the D (6 bases). The CDR3 has 14 residues. Germline V gene lookup returns CDR1 SGDLS and CDR2 YYNGEE. V lost 4 bases to trimming and J lost 3 bases, with 14 bases between them. Written as DNA, the CDR3 is TGTGCCAGCAGCCTGGGGAGGTATGGCTACGAGCAGTACTTC. Its translation is CASSLGRYGYEQYF.

As for this clone: Additional DNA sequences in this sample encode the identical CDR3. V is TRBV18 and J is TRBJ2-5; the D gene is possibly TRBD2 (5 bases). V lost 2 bases and J 0 bases, leaving 7 bases between the germline ends. The CDR3 length is 14 residues. Per germline, CDR1 KGHSH and CDR2 LQKENI. The CDR3 nucleotides are TGTGCCAGCTCACCAACCGGGAACCAAGAGACCCAGTACTTC. It encodes CASSPTGNQETQYF.

The V call is TRBV27, the J call TRBJ1-2, with TRBD1 matching over 8 bases. The CDR3 covers 16 residues. Germline V gene lookup returns CDR1 MNHEY and CDR2 SMNVEV (reference sequence). V dropped 5 bases and J dropped 4; count of bases not matched to a gene: 12. CDR3 sequence (DNA): TGTGCCAGCAGTCCGGACTCGGGACAGGTTATCTATGGCTACACCTTC. Translation gives CASSPDSGQVIYGYTF.

V usage is TRBV30 and J usage is TRBJ1-1; D is perhaps TRBD1 (5 bases). This CDR3 has 15 residues. V dropped 5 bases and J dropped 4 bases, with 20 bases sitting between them. The germline V gene has CDR1 GTSNPN and CDR2 SVGIG (reference sequence). This chain's CDR3 is CAWGLTGGDRTEAFF. CDR3 DNA sequence: TGTGCCTGGGGACTGACGGGGGGAGATCGCACTGAAGCTTTCTTT.

The chain joins TRBV6-6 to TRBJ1-6; 9 bases fit TRBD1. Germline V gene lookup returns CDR1 MNHNY and CDR2 SVGAGI (reference sequence). The length of the CDR3 is 14 residues. V lost 5 bases to trimming and J lost 9 bases; unmatched junction nucleotides: 5. Written as DNA, the CDR3 is TGTGCCAGCAGTCCCGGGACAGGGCCTTCACCCCTCCACTTT. Translation gives CASSPGTGPSPLHF.

This chain connects TRBV6-1 to TRBJ1-1; perhaps TRBD1 as D (5 bases). Germline V gene data show CDR1 as MNHNS and CDR2 as SASEGT. This CDR3 region has 14 residues. V was clipped by 6 bases and J by 7 bases, with 18 bases between them. The CDR3 DNA sequence: TGTGCCAGCAGGTCCGTTGACAGCACCAGTGAAGCTTTCTTT. Translating it yields CASRSVDSTSEAFF.

This clone came up a few times. Other DNA sequences in this specimen translate into the identical CDR3. The chain is built from TRBV18 and TRBJ2-1, with 12 bases that match TRBD2. There are 16 residues in the CDR3. After removal of 0 bases from V and 6 bases from J, the junction contained 3 bases not matched to a gene. Germline V CDR1 and CDR2: KGHSH, LQKENI. The DNA of the CDR3 is TGTGCCAGCTCACCACCGGGACTAGCGGGCGGCAATGAGCAGTTCTTC. It yields the protein CASSPPGLAGGNEQFF.

Regarding this clone: The sample holds other DNA sequences that translate to the same CDR3. This chain connects TRBV5-1 to TRBJ2-2, with D maybe TRBD1 (6 bases). From germline, CDR1 is SGHRS and CDR2 YFSETQ. This CDR3 is 14 amino acids long. Trimming took off 4 bases at V and 1 base at J, with 8 bases between the two ends. The CDR3 DNA reads TGCGCCAGCAGCCCGGGACAGAACACCGGGGAGCTGTTTTTT. This codes for CASSPGQNTGELFF.

V is TRBV7-2 and J is TRBJ2-7, with D possibly being TRBD1 or TRBD2 (6 bases each). Germline V gives CDR1 SGHTA, CDR2 FQGNSA. V was clipped by 6 bases and J by 4 bases, with 16 bases between them. The CDR3 extends over 14 amino acids. For the CDR3, the DNA is TGTGCCAGCAGTCAGGGATGGGGGGCATACGAGCAGTACTTC. Its translation is CASSQGWGAYEQYF.

The genes are TRBV4-3 and TRBJ2-3; TRBD2 matches at 10 bases. The CDR3 runs to 16 residues. Trimming took 2 bases from V and 2 from J; bases not matched to a gene: 4. Looked up from germline, CDR1 is LGHNA and CDR2 is YSLEER. CDR3 sequence: CASSQTSGASTDTQYF. CDR3 DNA: TGCGCCAGCAGCCAAACTAGCGGGGCGTCCACAGATACGCAGTATTTT.

The rearrangement uses TRBV7-9 and TRBJ1-2, with D perhaps TRBD1 (5 bases). Per the germline V gene, CDR1 is SEHNR and CDR2 is FQNEAQ (reference sequence). Trimming pared 8 bases from V and 8 bases from J, leaving 21 bases between. This CDR3 comprises 14 residues. CDR3 in DNA: TGTGCCAGCGGATTTGGGACGGGAAGGGGCGGCTACACCTTC. Translation: CASGFGTGRGGYTF. Complete variable domain (other parts from reference TRBV7-9 and TRBJ1-2): DTGVSQNPRHKITKRGQNVTFRCDPISEHNRLYWYRQTLGQGPEFLTYFQNEAQLEKSRLLSDRFSAERPKGSFSTLEIQRTEQGDSAMYLCASGFGTGRGGYTFGSGTRLTVV.

This chain connects TRBV27 to TRBJ2-3; D is undetermined. The V gene lost 7 bases and the J gene lost 2 bases, with 10 bases spanning the gap. The CDR3 length is 13 residues. Germline CDR1 and CDR2: MNHEY and SMNVEV (reference sequence). The CDR3 DNA is TGTGCCAGCAAGTCAGGAATCACAGATACGCAGTATTTT. It encodes CASKSGITDTQYF.

A single count supports this clone. The chain links TRBV10-2 to TRBJ2-2; TRBD1 aligns across 9 bases. The junction had 1 base not matched to a gene; V was cut back by 6 bases and J by 5 bases. This CDR3 comprises 13 residues. Germline CDR1 and CDR2: WSHSY and SAAADI. The CDR3 here is CASSDRGTGELFF. Here the CDR3 DNA reads TGCGCCAGCAGCGACAGGGGGACCGGGGAGCTGTTTTTT.